This entry concerns a single T cell receptor beta chain. The source of the sample is a study of blood T cell repertoires in COVID-19. Whole-study context: The study drew acute and convalescent COVID-19 samples from the United States, Italy and Spain. Nucleic acid was either cDNA or gDNA, and it came from T cells, B-cell-depleted T cells, or PBMCs.

Authors' analysis steps: Amplification of reference gene primers was used by the study to estimate nucleated cell counts. Measured with immunoSEQ multiplex PCR; TCRdb has only the in-frame clones, and not every one. Clone size and V and J calls were adopted from that table, with D and trimming inferred from the DNA. The sample records around 250,000 clones, around 85% being singletons. This CDR3 is built from 15 residues. Germline CDR1 is LNHDA and CDR2 is SQIVND (reference sequence). Trimming took 5 bases from V and 2 from J, leaving 13 bases between them. The clonotype originates from a man aged 45 to 65 with active or convalescent COVID-19. The sequenced material came from peripheral blood. The rearrangement links TRBV19 to TRBJ2-1, with D tentatively TRBD1 (6 bases). The CDR3 DNA reads as TGTGCCAGTAGTCCAGGTGCAGGGGCCTACAATGAGCAGTTCTTC. This codes for CASSPGAGAYNEQFF.